This T cell receptor beta chain was sequenced in a study of cytomegalovirus exposure and HLA in healthy donors. Overall study findings and caveats: Reportedly, cytomegalovirus status was diagnosed with high sensitivity and specificity. The authors enumerated around 150 TCR beta chains as linked to cytomegalovirus.

The data were produced by immunoSEQ multiplex PCR, yet TCRdb's version contains in-frame clones alone and is incomplete. The sample carries 200,000 to 250,000 clones, roughly 84% recorded once. This CDR3 region has 12 residues. V was clipped by 4 bases and J by 0 bases, with 2 bases between them. The germline gives CDR1 WNHNN, CDR2 SYGVQD (reference sequence). This clone was detected once. Its specificity is not known. The gene calls are TRBV10-1 and TRBJ2-3; the D is unclear. The sample taken for sequencing was PBMCs. The source of this sequence is a young woman in good health and CMV-seropositive. In DNA, the CDR3 is TGCGCCAGCAGTGCGAGCACAGATACGCAGTATTTT. The encoded protein is CASSASTDTQYF.